Listed here are 29 T cell receptor beta chains from one sample, sequenced in a study of T cells in Graves' hyperthyroidism and ophthalmopathy. Amplified TCR beta CDR3 regions derived from RNA transcripts. In the first-round RT-PCR of the TCR CDR3, the HTBI primer set was used. Each CDR3 protein is one row after TCRdb ran MiXCR on the multiplex PCR reads. The sample has more than 300,000 distinct CDR3 sequences, more than 12% seen once. The specimen was blood. Source of these receptors: a woman aged 30 to 39 with Graves' ophthalmopathy.

The rearrangement uses TRBV11-2 and TRBJ1-2; D is unclear. The CDR3 is 14 residues long. CDR1 is SGHAT and CDR2 is FQNNGV in the germline V gene. The ends were cut back, 6 bases at V and 3 bases at J, with 14 bases in the middle. The CDR3 reads CASSSLRSYYGYTF. For the CDR3, the DNA is TGTGCCAGCAGTTCCTTGCGGTCTTACTATGGCTACACCTTC.

This clonotype was observed many times. J is TRBJ1-6 and V is TRBV6-1; 12 positions agree with TRBD1. The ends lost 5 bases at V and 10 bases at J; junction bases unmatched: 9. The germline V gene encodes CDR1 MNHNS and CDR2 SASEGT. This CDR3 has 16 residues. CDR3 region: CASSPFPGQGASPLHF. CDR3 sequence (DNA): TGTGCCAGCAGTCCCTTTCCGGGACAGGGGGCATCACCCCTCCACTTT.

This clonotype was found a few times. The genes are TRBV20-1 and TRBJ2-1; 9 bases align to TRBD2. This CDR3 spans 16 amino acids. Per the germline V gene, CDR1 is DFQATT and CDR2 is SNEGSKA (reference sequence). With 1 base clipped from V and 7 bases from J, the junction kept 11 bases outside the gene matches. CDR3 sequence: CSARVGPAGGQNEQFF. CDR3 bases: TGCAGTGCTAGAGTGGGGCCAGCGGGGGGCCAGAATGAGCAGTTCTTC.

For this clonotype: A read error may account for a junction end that differs from germline. J is TRBJ2-1 and V is TRBV5-5, with D unclear. This CDR3 contains 12 residues. Germline V gene lookup returns CDR1 SGHKS and CDR2 YYEKEE (reference sequence). The CDR3, as DNA: TGTGCCAGCAGCTCGAACTACATTGAGCAGTTCTTC. Translation gives CASSSNYIEQFF. The variable domain in full, completed from reference TRBV5-5 and TRBJ2-1, reads DAGVTQSPTHLIKTRGQQVTLRCSPISGHKSVSWYQQVLGQGPQFIFQYYEKEERGRGNFPDRFSARQFPNYSSELNVNALLLGDSALYLCASSSNYIEQFFGPGTRLTVL.

In its sample, this clonotype was seen once. V and J are TRBV18 and TRBJ2-5; D could derive from TRBD1 or TRBD2 (5 bases each). The germline V gene has CDR1 KGHSH and CDR2 LQKENI. CDR3 size: 14 residues. Between the trimmed V and J ends, which lost 3 bases and 5 bases, there was a span of 13 bases. CDR3 in amino acids: CASSPLFRGETQYF. CDR3 sequence (DNA): TGTGCCAGCTCACCCCTCTTTCGGGGCGAGACCCAGTACTTC.

The chain couples TRBV2 to TRBJ1-6, with a possible D match to TRBD1 (5 bases). The CDR3 runs 13 residues. V lost 8 bases and J lost 9, with 14 bases in between. Per the germline V gene, CDR1 is SNHLY and CDR2 is FYNNEI. The CDR3 protein is CASRGDGGSPLHF. The DNA for the CDR3 is TGTGCCAGCCGGGGGGACGGGGGTTCACCCCTCCACTTT.

The rearrangement joins TRBV5-1 to TRBJ2-3, with 9 nucleotides matching TRBD1. V was pared by 6 bases and J by 5 bases, with 13 bases of the junction left unmatched. This CDR3 has 16 amino acids. CDR1 and CDR2 from the germline V gene are SGHRS and YFSETQ. DNA for the CDR3: TGCGCCAGCAAAGGGGGCGGGACAGGGTTTGGAGATACGCAGTATTTT. Its protein product is CASKGGGTGFGDTQYF.

This clonotype was detected many times. This chain connects TRBV6-2 or TRBV6-3 to TRBJ1-5, with D hard to call. The germline V gene encodes CDR1 MNHEY and CDR2 SVGEGT. V lost 6 bases to trimming and J lost 15 bases, with 15 bases between them. The CDR3 sequence is 11 residues long. The CDR3 loop is CASREQGNMHF. CDR3 nucleotide sequence: TGTGCCAGCAGAGAACAAGGAAACATGCATTTT.

V gene TRBV18 combines with J gene TRBJ2-2; D is undetermined. The length of the CDR3 is 12 residues. V was shortened by 11 bases and J by 3 bases, with 10 bases between the two germline ends. Germline V gives CDR1 KGHSH, CDR2 LQKENI. The DNA for the CDR3 is TGTGCCGGTCAGAGAGACACCGGGGAGCTGTTTTTT. This gives the protein CAGQRDTGELFF.

This clonotype came up a few times. The chain is built from TRBV5-1 and TRBJ1-1, with D unclear. Per the germline V gene, CDR1 is SGHRS and CDR2 is YFSETQ. This CDR3 contains 14 residues. V was clipped by 1 base and J by 1 base, with 8 bases between them. CDR3 nucleotides: TGCGCCAGCAGCTTGACGGAACGGAACACTGAAGCTTTCTTT. This gives the protein CASSLTERNTEAFF.

This clonotype was observed a handful of times. J is TRBJ2-2 and V is TRBV29-1; D is undetermined. This CDR3 region has 13 residues. V was clipped by 4 bases and J by 2 bases, with 8 bases between them. Per germline, CDR1 SQVTM and CDR2 ANQGSEA. CDR3 protein: CSVVWLNTGELFF. CDR3 bases: TGCAGCGTTGTCTGGTTAAACACCGGGGAGCTGTTTTTT.

This chain's CDR3 is CASSDEGMGKNSPLHF. CDR3 DNA sequence: TGTGCCAGCAGTGACGAGGGCATGGGAAAAAATTCACCCCTCCACTTT. The V gene is TRBV25-1, the J gene TRBJ1-6; the D is unclear. Germline V gene data show CDR1 as MGHDK and CDR2 as SYGVNS. The CDR3 is 16 amino acids. Trimming took off 3 bases at V and 7 bases at J, with 16 bases between the two ends.

With regard to this clonotype: Given a much more abundant clone one base away, this may be a read error. The chain employs TRBV28 and TRBJ2-7, with 7 bases fitting TRBD2. Germline CDR1 is MDHEN and CDR2 is SYDVKM. This CDR3 has 15 amino acids. The trim removed 5 bases at V and 0 bases at J, leaving 7 bases unmatched. In DNA, the CDR3 is TGTGCCAGCAGTGAACGGGGGGTGAGCTCCTACGAGCAGTACTTC. Protein sequence: CASSERGVSSYEQYF.

The V and J genes are TRBV5-5 and TRBJ1-4; D remains ambiguous. In germline, CDR1 is SGHKS, CDR2 YYEKEE (reference sequence). CDR3 size: 15 residues. Trimming stripped 3 bases from V and 0 bases from J, with 9 bases between. DNA for the CDR3: TGTGCCAGCAGCTCCTCCCCAGCAACTAATGAAAAACTGTTTTTT. Amino acid sequence: CASSSSPATNEKLFF.

This clonotype was seen many times. V is TRBV7-8 and J is TRBJ1-5, with D perhaps matching TRBD1 (6 bases). Germline V lookup: CDR1 SGHVS, CDR2 FQNEAQ. V gave up 5 bases and J gave up 4 bases, with 12 bases separating them. CDR3 length: 14 amino acids. The CDR3 here is CASSPGTNNQPQHF. DNA of the CDR3: TGTGCCAGCAGCCCCGGGACAAATAATCAGCCCCAGCATTTT.

This chain joins TRBV5-6 and TRBJ2-2; D possibly corresponds to TRBD1 (6 bases). Germline loops: CDR1 SGHDT, CDR2 YYEEEE. V dropped 4 bases and J dropped 5 bases, with 18 bases sitting between them. This CDR3 region has 16 residues. The CDR3 loop is CASSAAQGSRTGELFF. The CDR3 nucleotides are TGTGCCAGCAGCGCAGCACAGGGATCCAGGACCGGGGAGCTGTTTTTT.

The chain uses TRBV10-3 and TRBJ1-1; D is ambiguous. V was pared by 4 bases and J by 5 bases, with 11 bases between. The germline V gene encodes CDR1 ENHRY and CDR2 SYGVKD. The length of the CDR3 is 13 residues. CDR3 residues: CAISGVSETEAFF. The CDR3, as DNA: TGTGCCATCAGTGGGGTCTCGGAGACTGAAGCTTTCTTT.

This clonotype was detected ten times or more. This chain uses TRBV2 with TRBJ2-3; perhaps D is TRBD1 or TRBD2 (5 bases each). The germline V and J ends were trimmed by 1 base and 6 bases, with 8 bases remaining between them. Germline V gene lookup returns CDR1 SNHLY and CDR2 FYNNEI. The CDR3 length is 13 residues. Written as DNA, the CDR3 is TGTGCCAGCAGTGAAGGGGGGTCTGATACGCAGTATTTT. This sequence encodes CASSEGGSDTQYF. The variable domain in full, with the rest retrieved from reference TRBV2 and TRBJ2-3, is EPEVTQTPSHQVTQMGQEVILRCVPISNHLYFYWYRQILGQKVEFLVSFYNNEISEKSEIFDDQFSVERPDGSNFTLKIRSTKLEDSAMYFCASSEGGSDTQYFGPGTRLTVL.

This clonotype was found many times. The chain recombines TRBV12-3 or TRBV12-4 with TRBJ1-2, with 7 bases that match TRBD1. The length of the CDR3 is 15 residues. Trimming at V came to 2 bases and at J to 4 bases, leaving 7 bases not matched to a gene. Here the CDR3 DNA reads TGTGCCAGCAGTTTAACGGGCAGGGGGGCCTATGGCTACACCTTC. Protein: CASSLTGRGAYGYTF.

This clonotype occurred many times. This chain connects TRBV5-1 to TRBJ1-5; no definite D call. The CDR3 loop spans 16 amino acids. Germline CDR1 is SGHRS and CDR2 is YFSETQ. V was shortened by 0 bases and J by 7 bases, with 17 bases between the two germline ends. The CDR3 DNA reads as TGCGCCAGCAGCTTGGCCCCGGTTGGTAACAACCAGCCCCAGCATTTT. It is translated as CASSLAPVGNNQPQHF.

The count of this clonotype is one. One base away lies a much larger clone, so this may be a sequencing read error. J is TRBJ1-5 and V is TRBV28, with no clear D. Looked up from germline, CDR1 is MDHEN and CDR2 is SYDVKM. Trimming stripped 11 bases from V and 2 bases from J, with 19 bases between. The CDR3 has 15 amino acids. CDR3 amino acids: CAGNLSGLGNQPQHF. CDR3 nucleotides: TGTGCCGGCAATCTCTCCGGGCTGGGCAATCAGCCCCAGCATTTT.

This clonotype has a count of ten or more. V is TRBV7-9 and J is TRBJ2-5; tentative D call: TRBD2 (6 bases). CDR3 size: 16 residues. Per the germline V gene, CDR1 is SEHNR and CDR2 is FQNEAQ (reference sequence). The ends were cut back, 5 bases at V and 0 bases at J, with 16 bases in the middle. This chain's CDR3 is CASSRPGAGYQETQYF. CDR3 in DNA: TGTGCCAGCAGCCGACCGGGCGCGGGGTACCAAGAGACCCAGTACTTC.

This clonotype occurred many times. The rearrangement joins TRBV6-1 to TRBJ1-1; possible D gene TRBD1, 6 bases. V was clipped by 6 bases and J by 1 base, with 9 bases between them. This CDR3 is built from 13 residues. Germline assignment: CDR1 MNHNS and CDR2 SASEGT. The DNA of the CDR3 is TGTGCCAGCAGAGGACAGTGGAACACTGAAGCTTTCTTT. It is translated as CASRGQWNTEAFF.

This clonotype was counted many times. V gene TRBV28 combines with J gene TRBJ2-5, with unresolved D. This CDR3 has 16 residues. V was cut by 4 bases and J by 1 base, with 16 bases left in between. Germline CDR1 is MDHEN and CDR2 is SYDVKM. For the CDR3, the DNA is TGTGCCAGCAGTTCACTTGGCACCCCGTCCCAAGAGACCCAGTACTTC. Protein: CASSSLGTPSQETQYF.

Concerning this clonotype itself: A clone one base away is much larger, so this may be a read error. V and J are TRBV20-1 and TRBJ2-7, with D possibly being TRBD2 (7 bases). The CDR3 length is 12 residues. Germline-derived CDR1 and CDR2 are DFQATT and SNEGSKA (reference sequence). The CDR3 loop is CGARGGVYEQYF. The DNA of the CDR3 is TGCGGTGCTAGGGGGGGGGTCTACGAGCAGTACTTC.

This clonotype came up many times. The genes are TRBV5-1 and TRBJ1-2, with unresolved D. CDR3 length: 13 amino acids. Per the germline V gene, CDR1 is SGHRS and CDR2 is YFSETQ. Trimming took off 4 bases at V and 5 bases at J, with 12 bases between the two ends. CDR3 sequence reads: CASSTELQYGYTF. The CDR3, as DNA: TGCGCCAGCAGCACAGAATTACAGTATGGCTACACCTTC.

This clonotype has at least ten counts. This chain links TRBV24-1 with TRBJ2-2, with D unclear. The V end lost 4 bases, the J end lost 5 bases, and 10 bases lay between the germline ends. The CDR3 is made up of 14 amino acids. Germline CDR1 and CDR2: KGHDR and SFDVKD. CDR3 bases: TGTGCCACCAGTGACCTGGGCAGAACCGGGGAGCTGTTTTTT. Amino acid sequence: CATSDLGRTGELFF.

The chain has TRBV19 and TRBJ1-1, with D hard to call. The germline gives CDR1 LNHDA, CDR2 SQIVND (reference sequence). The CDR3 sequence is 13 residues long. V shed 2 bases and J shed 6 bases, with 10 bases lying between them. The CDR3 sequence is CASSIRGGSEAFF. In DNA form, the CDR3 reads TGTGCCAGTAGTATACGGGGAGGGTCTGAAGCTTTCTTT.

This clonotype was recorded at least ten times. CDR3 DNA sequence: TGTGCCAGCAGTTACTCGACCAGGACGTCCGAGACCCAGTACTTC. It translates to CASSYSTRTSETQYF. This chain uses TRBV6-5 with TRBJ2-5; D remains ambiguous. CDR1 and CDR2 from the germline V gene are MNHEY and SVGAGI. The CDR3 totals 15 residues. Trimming cost V 0 bases and J 5 bases, with 13 bases left between them.